The TCR beta chain described here comes from a study of T-cell memory formation after mild COVID-19. The overall study: There were largely donor-specific TCR clusters. Overall study findings and caveats: Unconfirmed was the SARS-CoV-2 specificity of second-wave clones that peaked on day 37. Clones that contracted clustered mainly in CM and EM if CD4+ and in EMRA if CD8+.

The sample holds one count of this clonotype. Its antigen is not known. Trimming left V 5 bases short and J 3 bases short, with 11 bases between. The CDR3 totals 13 residues. The germline gives CDR1 SGHVS, CDR2 FQNEAQ. TCRdb ran MiXCR on the 5' RACE reads and lists one entry per CDR3 protein. The sample contains tens of thousands of distinct CDR3 sequences, roughly 17% of which appear only once. Sample: PBMCs or a T cell subset sorted from them (not recorded which). The chain is built from TRBV7-8 and TRBJ2-7; D may be TRBD1 (5 bases). This receptor was taken from an adult woman who had mild COVID-19 (a few samples of this study predate the infection). Cell type and time point are not known. Written as DNA, the CDR3 is TGTGCCAGCAGCCCTACAGGACACTACGAGCAGTACTTC. Encoded protein: CASSPTGHYEQYF.